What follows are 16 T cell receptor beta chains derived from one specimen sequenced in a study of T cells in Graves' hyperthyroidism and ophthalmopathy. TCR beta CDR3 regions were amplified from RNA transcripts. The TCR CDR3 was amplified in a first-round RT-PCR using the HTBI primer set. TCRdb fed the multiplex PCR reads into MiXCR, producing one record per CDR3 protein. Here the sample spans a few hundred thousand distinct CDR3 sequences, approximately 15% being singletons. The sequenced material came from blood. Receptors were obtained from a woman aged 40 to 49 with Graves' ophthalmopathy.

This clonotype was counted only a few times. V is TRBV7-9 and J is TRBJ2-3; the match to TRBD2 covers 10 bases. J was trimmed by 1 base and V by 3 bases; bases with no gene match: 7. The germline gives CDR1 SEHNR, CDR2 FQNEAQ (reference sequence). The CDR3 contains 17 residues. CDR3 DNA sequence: TGTGCCAGCAGCTTGGCGGTAGCGGGAGGACGCACAGATACGCAGTATTTT. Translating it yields CASSLAVAGGRTDTQYF. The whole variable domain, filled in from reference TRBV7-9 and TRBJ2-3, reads DTGVSQNPRHKITKRGQNVTFRCDPISEHNRLYWYRQTLGQGPEFLTYFQNEAQLEKSRLLSDRFSAERPKGSFSTLEIQRTEQGDSAMYLCASSLAVAGGRTDTQYFGPGTRLTVL.

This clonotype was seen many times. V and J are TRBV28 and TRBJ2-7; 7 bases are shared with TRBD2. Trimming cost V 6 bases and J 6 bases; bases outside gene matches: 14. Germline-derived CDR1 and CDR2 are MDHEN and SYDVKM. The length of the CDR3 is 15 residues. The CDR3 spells CASRSPTSIGSEQYF. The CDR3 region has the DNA TGTGCCAGCAGATCACCGACTAGCATAGGCTCCGAGCAGTACTTC.

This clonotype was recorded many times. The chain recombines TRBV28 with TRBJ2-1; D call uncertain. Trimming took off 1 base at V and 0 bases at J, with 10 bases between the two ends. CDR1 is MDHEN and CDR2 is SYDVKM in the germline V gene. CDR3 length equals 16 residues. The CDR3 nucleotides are TGTGCCAGCAGTTTATCTCAGCGCTCCTCCTACAATGAGCAGTTCTTC. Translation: CASSLSQRSSYNEQFF.

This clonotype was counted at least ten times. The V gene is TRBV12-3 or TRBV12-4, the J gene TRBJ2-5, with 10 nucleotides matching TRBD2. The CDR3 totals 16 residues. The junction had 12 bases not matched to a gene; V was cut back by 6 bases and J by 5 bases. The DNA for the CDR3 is TGTGCCAGCAGCTTGCTAGCGGGGGCCTCCGGGGAGACCCAGTACTTC. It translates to CASSLLAGASGETQYF.

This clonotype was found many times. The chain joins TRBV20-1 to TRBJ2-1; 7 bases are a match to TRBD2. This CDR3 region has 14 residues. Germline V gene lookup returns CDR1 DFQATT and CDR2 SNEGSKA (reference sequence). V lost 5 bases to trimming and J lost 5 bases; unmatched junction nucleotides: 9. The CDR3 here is CSAPTSVINNEQFF. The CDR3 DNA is TGCAGTGCTCCAACTAGCGTTATAAACAATGAGCAGTTCTTC.

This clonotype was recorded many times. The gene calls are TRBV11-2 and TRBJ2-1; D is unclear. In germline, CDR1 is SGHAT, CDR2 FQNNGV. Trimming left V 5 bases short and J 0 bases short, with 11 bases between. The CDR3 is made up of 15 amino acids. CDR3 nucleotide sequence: TGTGCCAGCAGCCGACTCGTCAGCTCCTACAATGAGCAGTTCTTC. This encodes CASSRLVSSYNEQFF.

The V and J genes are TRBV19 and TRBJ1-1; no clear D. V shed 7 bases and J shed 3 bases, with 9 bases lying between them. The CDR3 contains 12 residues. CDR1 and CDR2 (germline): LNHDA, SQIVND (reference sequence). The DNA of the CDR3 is TGTGCCAGTAAGGACGGATACACTGAAGCTTTCTTT. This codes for CASKDGYTEAFF.

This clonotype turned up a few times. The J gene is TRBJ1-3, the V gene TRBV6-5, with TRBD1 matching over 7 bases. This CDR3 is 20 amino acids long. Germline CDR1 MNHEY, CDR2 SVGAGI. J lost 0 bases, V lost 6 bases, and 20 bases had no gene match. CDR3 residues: CASSPLANPRGRNSGNTIYF. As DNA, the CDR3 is TGTGCCAGCAGCCCCCTCGCAAACCCGAGGGGGCGGAACTCTGGAAACACCATATATTTT.

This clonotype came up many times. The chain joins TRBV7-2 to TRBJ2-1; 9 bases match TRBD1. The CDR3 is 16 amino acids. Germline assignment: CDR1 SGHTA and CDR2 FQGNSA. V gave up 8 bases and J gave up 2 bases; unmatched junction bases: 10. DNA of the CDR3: TGTGCCAGCTCCCTCGGACAGGGGAGAACCTACAATGAGCAGTTCTTC. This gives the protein CASSLGQGRTYNEQFF.

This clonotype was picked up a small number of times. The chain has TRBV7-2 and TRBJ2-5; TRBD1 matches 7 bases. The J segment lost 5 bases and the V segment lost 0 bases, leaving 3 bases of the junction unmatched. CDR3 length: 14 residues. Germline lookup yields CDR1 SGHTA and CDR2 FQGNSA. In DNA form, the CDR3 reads TGTGCCAGCAGCTTAGCCACAGGGGTGGAGACCCAGTACTTC. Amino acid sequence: CASSLATGVETQYF.

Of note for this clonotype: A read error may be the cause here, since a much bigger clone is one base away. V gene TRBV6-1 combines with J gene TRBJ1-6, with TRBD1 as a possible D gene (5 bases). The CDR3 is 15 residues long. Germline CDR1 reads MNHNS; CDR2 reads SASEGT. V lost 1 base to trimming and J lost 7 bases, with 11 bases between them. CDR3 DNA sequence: TGTGCCAGCAGTGAAGGGGCAGGGAACAATTCACCCCTCCACTTT. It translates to CASSEGAGNNSPLHF.

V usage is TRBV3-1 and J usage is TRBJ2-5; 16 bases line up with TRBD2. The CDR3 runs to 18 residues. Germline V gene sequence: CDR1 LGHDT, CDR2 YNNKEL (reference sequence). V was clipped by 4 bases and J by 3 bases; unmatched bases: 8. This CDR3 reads CASSPGTSGRVIEETQYF. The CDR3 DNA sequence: TGTGCCAGCAGCCCCGGGACTAGCGGGAGGGTAATAGAAGAGACCCAGTACTTC.

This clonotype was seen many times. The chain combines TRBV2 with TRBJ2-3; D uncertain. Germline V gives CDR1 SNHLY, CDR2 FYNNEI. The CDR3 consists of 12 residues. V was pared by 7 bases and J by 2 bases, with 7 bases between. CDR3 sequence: CASKVSTDTQYF. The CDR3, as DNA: TGTGCCAGCAAGGTCTCCACAGATACGCAGTATTTT. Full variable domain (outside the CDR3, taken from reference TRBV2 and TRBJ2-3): EPEVTQTPSHQVTQMGQEVILRCVPISNHLYFYWYRQILGQKVEFLVSFYNNEISEKSEIFDDQFSVERPDGSNFTLKIRSTKLEDSAMYFCASKVSTDTQYFGPGTRLTVL.

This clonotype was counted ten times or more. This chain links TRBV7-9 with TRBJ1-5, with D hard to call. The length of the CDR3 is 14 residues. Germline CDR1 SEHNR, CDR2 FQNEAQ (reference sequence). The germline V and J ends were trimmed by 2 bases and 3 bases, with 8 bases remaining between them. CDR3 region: CASSLQDVNQPQHF. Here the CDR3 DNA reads TGTGCCAGCAGCTTACAGGACGTCAATCAGCCCCAGCATTTT.

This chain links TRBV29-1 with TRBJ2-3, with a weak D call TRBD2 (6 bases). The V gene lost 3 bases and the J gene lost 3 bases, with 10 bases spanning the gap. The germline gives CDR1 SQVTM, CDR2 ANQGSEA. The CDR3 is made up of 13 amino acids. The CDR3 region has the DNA TGCAGCGTTGACCGGGGGTGGACAGATACGCAGTATTTT. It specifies CSVDRGWTDTQYF.

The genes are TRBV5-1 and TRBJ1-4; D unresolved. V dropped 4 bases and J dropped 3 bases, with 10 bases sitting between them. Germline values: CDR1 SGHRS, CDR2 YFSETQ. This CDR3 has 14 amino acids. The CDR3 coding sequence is TGCGCCAGCAGCATCGGTCAGCCTAATGAAAAACTGTTTTTT. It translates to CASSIGQPNEKLFF.